The 2 T cell receptor beta chains presented below share a single source sample, sequenced in a study of tumor and adjacent non-tumor tissue in lung cancer. The template was RNA from unsorted bulk tissue. TCRbeta libraries were built with three rounds of nested PCR, modified from ARM-PCR. One entry per CDR3 protein, called by TCRdb with MiXCR from the multiplex PCR reads. The table includes 200,000 or so distinct CDR3 sequences, 70% to 75% detected once. The sequenced material came from lung tumor tissue. These receptors were collected from a man aged 55 to 70 with non-small cell lung cancer.

The chain recombines TRBV20-1 with TRBJ2-7; no firm D call. Per germline, CDR1 DFQATT and CDR2 SNEGSKA (reference sequence). V lost 1 base and J lost 6, with 13 bases in between. CDR3 length: 13 residues. In DNA form, the CDR3 reads TGCAGTGCTAGAGGTGTGATTATCCTCGAGCAGTACTTC. It translates to CSARGVIILEQYF.

The V gene is TRBV6-1, the J gene TRBJ2-7, with D unresolved. Germline assignment: CDR1 MNHNS and CDR2 SASEGT. Trimming took 2 bases from V and 3 from J, leaving 8 bases between them. The length of the CDR3 is 13 residues. The CDR3 region has the DNA TGTGCCAGCAGTGAAAACATCGGCTACGAGCAGTACTTC. It codes for CASSENIGYEQYF.